This TCR beta chain is drawn from a study of cytomegalovirus exposure and HLA in healthy donors. CDR1 is MNHNY and CDR2 is SVGAGI in the germline V gene (reference sequence). The CDR3 runs to 14 residues. J was trimmed by 4 bases and V by 6 bases; bases with no gene match: 4. Broader study findings: Researchers reported in a later analysis that common viral pathogens appeared linked to several top clusters. Available immune exposure information was restricted to CMV serostatus only.

PCR amplification relied on 60 Vbeta primers (plus 13 Jbeta primers). Profiling relied on immunoSEQ multiplex PCR, and the TCRdb table lists in-frame clones only, not all of them. Of around 200,000 clones in the sample, roughly 85% were seen once. As to this clone: Its antigen is as yet unknown.

The rearrangement uses TRBV6-6 and TRBJ1-2; 11 positions agree with TRBD1. Sample: PBMCs. This TCR derives from a woman in her twenties or thirties in good health and CMV-seropositive. The CDR3 coding sequence is TGTGCCAGCAGGCGGGACAGGGGGGTCTATGGCTACACCTTC. Translating gives CASRRDRGVYGYTF.